This T cell receptor beta chain appears in the sequencing data of a study of metastatic and nonmetastatic thyroid tumors. The CDR3 extends over 9 amino acids. V lost 6 bases to trimming and J lost 9 bases, with 8 bases between them. Germline V gene sequence: CDR1 DFQATT, CDR2 SNEGSKA (reference sequence). There were no patients who had received any treatment before thyroid surgery. Under the authors' procedure: Building a distant-metastasis classifier for papillary thyroid cancer drew on CDR3 differences across clinicopathological groups. TCRdb ran MiXCR on the PCR reads. None of the V and J calls come from the authors' own analysis; TCRdb made them. The profile shows about 41,000 clones, approximately 28% of them singletons.

This receptor was obtained from a male donor with papillary thyroid cancer or a benign thyroid nodule (not recorded which). Some clones in this sample may be carry-over from other donors' samples. The rearrangement links TRBV20-1 to TRBJ1-2; D is perhaps TRBD1 (5 bases). The sequencing sample was made of blood. The CDR3 region is CSARTCYTF. The CDR3 bases are TGCAGTGCCAGGACATGCTACACCTTC.